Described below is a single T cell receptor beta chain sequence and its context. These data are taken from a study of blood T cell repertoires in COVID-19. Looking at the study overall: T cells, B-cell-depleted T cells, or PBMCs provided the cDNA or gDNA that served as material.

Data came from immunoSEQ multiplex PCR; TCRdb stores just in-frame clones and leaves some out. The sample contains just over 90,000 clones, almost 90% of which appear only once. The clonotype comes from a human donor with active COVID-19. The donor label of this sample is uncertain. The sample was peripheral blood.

CDR3 protein: CASWGQGGYGYTF. The CDR3 nucleotides read TGTGCCAGCTGGGGACAGGGTGGGTATGGCTACACCTTC. This chain connects TRBV2 to TRBJ1-2, with 9 bases fitting TRBD1. V was pared by 8 bases and J by 5 bases, with 6 bases of the junction left unmatched. This CDR3 has 13 amino acids. Germline V gene sequence: CDR1 SNHLY, CDR2 FYNNEI. Variable domain in full (rest from reference TRBV2 and TRBJ1-2): EPEVTQTPSHQVTQMGQEVILRCVPISNHLYFYWYRQILGQKVEFLVSFYNNEISEKSEIFDDQFSVERPDGSNFTLKIRSTKLEDSAMYFCASWGQGGYGYTFGSGTRLTVV.